This T cell receptor (beta chain) is from a study of T-cell reconstitution after alpha-beta-depleted transplantation in children. Study results and caveats: Several hundred expanded graft clones reportedly gave rise to the alpha-beta T cells present about two months after transplant.

The CDR3 totals 12 residues. CDR1 and CDR2 from the germline V gene are DFQATT and SNEGSKA (reference sequence). V shed 6 bases, J shed 9 bases, and the junction held 5 bases outside the gene matches. Only a few counts were recorded for this clonotype. Its antigen is unidentified. Molecular barcoding with unique molecular identifiers was used for the TCRbeta library. TCRdb reanalysed the PCR reads using MiXCR and keeps one entry per CDR3 protein. The sample records around 420,000 distinct CDR3 sequences, about a sixth being singletons. The J gene is TRBJ1-6, the V gene TRBV20-1, with 7 nucleotides matching TRBD1. The clonotype was recovered from a boy younger than two who had a stem cell transplant for Wiskott-Aldrich syndrome, so the T cells may come from the graft donor. Specimen: PBMCs, mostly from graft donor cells, collected 360 days after TCRalphabeta/CD19-depleted stem cell transplant. CDR3 sequence reads: CSAWTGGSPLHF. Here the CDR3 DNA reads TGCAGTGCCTGGACAGGAGGTTCACCCCTCCACTTT.